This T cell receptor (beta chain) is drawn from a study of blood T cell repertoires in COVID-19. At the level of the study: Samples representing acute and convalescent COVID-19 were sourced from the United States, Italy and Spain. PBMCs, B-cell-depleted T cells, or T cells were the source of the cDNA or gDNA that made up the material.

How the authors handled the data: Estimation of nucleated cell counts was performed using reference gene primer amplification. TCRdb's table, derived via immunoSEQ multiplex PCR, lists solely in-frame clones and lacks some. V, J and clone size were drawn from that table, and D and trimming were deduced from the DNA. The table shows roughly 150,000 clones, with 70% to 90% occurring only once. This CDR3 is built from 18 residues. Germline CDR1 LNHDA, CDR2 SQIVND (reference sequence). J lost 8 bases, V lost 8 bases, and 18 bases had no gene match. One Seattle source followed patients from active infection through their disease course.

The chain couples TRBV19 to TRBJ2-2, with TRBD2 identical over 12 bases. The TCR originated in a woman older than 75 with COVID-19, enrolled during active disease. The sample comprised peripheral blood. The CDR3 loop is CASVLQGASGRAAGELFF. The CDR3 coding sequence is TGTGCCAGTGTCCTCCAAGGGGCTAGCGGGAGGGCCGCGGGGGAGCTGTTTTTT.